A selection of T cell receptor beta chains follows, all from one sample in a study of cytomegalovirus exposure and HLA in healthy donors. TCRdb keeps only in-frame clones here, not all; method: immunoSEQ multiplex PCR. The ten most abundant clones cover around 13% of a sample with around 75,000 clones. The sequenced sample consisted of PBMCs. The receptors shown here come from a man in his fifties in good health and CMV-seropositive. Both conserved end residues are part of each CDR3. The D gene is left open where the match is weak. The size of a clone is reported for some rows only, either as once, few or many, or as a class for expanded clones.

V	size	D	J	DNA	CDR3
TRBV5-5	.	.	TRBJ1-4	TGTGCCAGCAGCCTAACAGGGACTAATGAAAAACTGTTTTTT	CASSLTGTNEKLFF
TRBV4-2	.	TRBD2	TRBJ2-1	TGTGCCAGCAGCCCCTCCGGACTAGAGAATGAGCAGTTCTTC	CASSPSGLENEQFF
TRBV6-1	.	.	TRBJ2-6	TGTGCCAGCAGTGAACTCTCTGGGGCCAACGTCCTGACTTTC	CASSELSGANVLTF
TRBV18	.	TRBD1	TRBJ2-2	TGTGCCAGCTCACCCTTGAACAGGGGGACCACCGGGGATCTGTTTTTT	CASSPLNRGTTGDLFF
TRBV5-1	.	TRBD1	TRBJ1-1	TGCGCCAGCAGCTTGGGTACAGGGGGTGATGAAGCTTTCTTT	CASSLGTGGDEAFF
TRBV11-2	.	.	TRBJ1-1	TGTGCCAGCAGCTCAGGGTCGGCCACTGAAGCTTTCTTT	CASSSGSATEAFF
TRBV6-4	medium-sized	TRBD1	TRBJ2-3	TGTGCCAGCAGCCTAACAGGGGCCCAAACAGATACGCAGTATTTT	CASSLTGAQTDTQYF
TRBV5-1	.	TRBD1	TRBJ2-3	TGCGCCAGCAGCTCCGGGACAGGGGGCTGGACAGATACGCAGTATTTT	CASSSGTGGWTDTQYF
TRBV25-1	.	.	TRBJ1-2	TGTGCCAGCATGGCCGTTAACTATGGCTACACCTTC	CASMAVNYGYTF
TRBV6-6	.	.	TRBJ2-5	TGTGCCAGCACAAACCTTAACGGACAGCAAGAGACCCAGTACTTC	CASTNLNGQQETQYF
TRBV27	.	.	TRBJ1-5	TGTGCCAGCAGTCCTAGATCCTACCTGATAAATCAGCCCCAGCATTTT	CASSPRSYLINQPQHF
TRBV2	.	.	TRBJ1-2	TGTGCCACTAGGGAGGACTATGGCTACACCTTC	CATREDYGYTF
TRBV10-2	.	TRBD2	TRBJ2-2	TGCGCCAGCAAAGCGGGGGCTGAGAACACCGGGGAGCTGTTTTTT	CASKAGAENTGELFF
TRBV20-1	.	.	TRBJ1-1	TGCAGTGCTAATCGCAACAGTGAAGCTTTCTTT	CSANRNSEAFF
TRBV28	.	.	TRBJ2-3	TGTGCCACCACCCCAGGCCAAGATAGCACAGATACGCAGTATTTT	CATTPGQDSTDTQYF
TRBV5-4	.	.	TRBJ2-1	TGTGCCAGCAGCGGGACCAGGGGGGATGAGCAGTTCTTC	CASSGTRGDEQFF
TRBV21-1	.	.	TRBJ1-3	TGTGCCAGCAGCAAAGGCAGGGAGGCGGGAAACACCATATATTTT	CASSKGREAGNTIYF
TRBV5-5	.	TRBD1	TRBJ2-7	TGTGCCAGCACCCCGGGACAGGGGGCCTACTACGAGCAGTACTTC	CASTPGQGAYYEQYF
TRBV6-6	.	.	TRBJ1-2	TGTGCCAGCGGGTCCCTAGCTAACTATGGCTACACCTTC	CASGSLANYGYTF
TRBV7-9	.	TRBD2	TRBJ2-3	TGTGCCAGCAGCCCAAGCGGGAACACAGATACGCAGTATTTT	CASSPSGNTDTQYF
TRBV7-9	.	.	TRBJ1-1	TGTGCCAGCAGCTTGGAGACAGAGAACACTGAAGCTTTCTTT	CASSLETENTEAFF
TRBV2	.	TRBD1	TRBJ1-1	TGTGCCAGGACAGGGGGATTGAACACTGAAGCTTTCTTT	CARTGGLNTEAFF
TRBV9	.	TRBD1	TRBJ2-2	TGTGCCAGCAGCTTCGGGACAGCGAACACCGGGGAGCTGTTTTTT	CASSFGTANTGELFF
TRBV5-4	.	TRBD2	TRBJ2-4	TGTGCCAGCAGCTTGGCCTTAGCGGGAGGGGCCGACAAAAACATTCAGTACTTC	CASSLALAGGADKNIQYF
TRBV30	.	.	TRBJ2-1	TGTGCCTGGGAGAGGGGGATGCGGGGGAAGTACAATGAGCAGTTCTTC	CAWERGMRGKYNEQFF
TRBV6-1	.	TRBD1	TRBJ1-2	TGTGCCAGCAGTGAAAGGTCGAGGGGGCGAGGCTATGGCTACAACTTC	CASSERSRGRGYGYNF
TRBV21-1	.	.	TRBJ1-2	TGTGCCAGCACCCCCATGGGGGCTTTAGCAGATGGCTACACCTTC	CASTPMGALADGYTF
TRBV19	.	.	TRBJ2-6	TGTGCCAGTAGTAGACAGGCTGTCTCTGGGGCCAACGTCCTGACTTTC	CASSRQAVSGANVLTF
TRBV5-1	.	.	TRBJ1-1	TGCGCCAGCAGCTCGCCAGGTAACACTGAAGCTTTCTTT	CASSSPGNTEAFF
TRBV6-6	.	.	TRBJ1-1	TGTGCCAGCAGCCCACAGATTCGAGCTTTCTTT	CASSPQIRAFF
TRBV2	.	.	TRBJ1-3	TGTGCCAGCAGTGAATTAAGGGGCTCTGGAAACACCATATATTTT	CASSELRGSGNTIYF
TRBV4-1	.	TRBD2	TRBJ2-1	TGCGCCAGCAGCCAGGGAGGGCGCGGGAGGAGGGGTGGGAATGAGCAGTTCTTC	CASSQGGRGRRGGNEQFF
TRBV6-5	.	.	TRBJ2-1	TGTGCCAGCAGCAGGCAGCGGAACAATGAGCAGTTCTTC	CASSRQRNNEQFF